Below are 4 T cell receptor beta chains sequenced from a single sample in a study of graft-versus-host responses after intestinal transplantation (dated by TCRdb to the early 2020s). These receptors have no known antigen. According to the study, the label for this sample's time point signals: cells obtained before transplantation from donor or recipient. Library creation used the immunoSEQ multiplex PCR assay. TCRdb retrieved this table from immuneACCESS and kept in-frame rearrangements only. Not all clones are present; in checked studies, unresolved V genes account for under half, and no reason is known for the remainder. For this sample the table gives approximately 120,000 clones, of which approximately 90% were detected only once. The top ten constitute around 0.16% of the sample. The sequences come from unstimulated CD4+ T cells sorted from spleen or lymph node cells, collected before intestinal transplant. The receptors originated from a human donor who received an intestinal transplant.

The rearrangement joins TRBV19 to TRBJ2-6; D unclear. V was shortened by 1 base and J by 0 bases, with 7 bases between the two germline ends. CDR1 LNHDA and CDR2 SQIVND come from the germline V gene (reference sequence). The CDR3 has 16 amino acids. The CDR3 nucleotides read TGTGCCAGTAGTATAGTAATCAGCTCTGGGGCCAACGTCCTGACTTTC. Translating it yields CASSIVISSGANVLTF.

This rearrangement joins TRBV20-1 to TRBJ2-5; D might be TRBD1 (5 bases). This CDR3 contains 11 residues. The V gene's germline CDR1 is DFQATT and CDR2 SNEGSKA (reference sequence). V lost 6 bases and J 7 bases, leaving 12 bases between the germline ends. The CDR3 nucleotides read TGCAGTGCGCAGGGTTTGGGGACCCAGTACTTC. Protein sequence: CSAQGLGTQYF.

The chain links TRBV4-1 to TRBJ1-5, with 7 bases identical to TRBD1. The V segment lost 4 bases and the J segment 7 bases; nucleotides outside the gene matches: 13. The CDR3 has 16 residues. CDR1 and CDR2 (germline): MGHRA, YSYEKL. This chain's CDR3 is CASSPTTGPARQPQHF. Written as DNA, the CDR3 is TGCGCCAGCAGCCCAACGACAGGGCCCGCGAGGCAGCCCCAGCATTTT.

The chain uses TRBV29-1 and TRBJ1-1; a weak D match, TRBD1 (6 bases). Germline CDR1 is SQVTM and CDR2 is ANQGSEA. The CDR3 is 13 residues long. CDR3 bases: TGCGGAGCGAGGGAACAGGGCAACACTGAAGCTTTCTTT. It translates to CGAREQGNTEAFF.